These T cell receptor beta chains were read from a single sample in a study of T cell responses to AZD1222 COVID-19 vaccine. The protocol was immunoSEQ multiplex PCR, while the TCRdb copy is restricted to in-frame clones and leaves out a portion. The top ten hold around 0.99% of the sample, which has 150,000 or so clones, about 90% seen once. The starting material was peripheral blood, obtained 28 days after the second AZD1222 dose. Source of these receptors: an adult who received the AZD1222 COVID-19 vaccine. Both conserved end residues are part of each CDR3. A D gene is named only where the DNA matches it firmly. Some rows mark clone size as missing; the rest say once, few, many or name a class of expanded clone.

CDR3 length,D gene,V gene,clone size,J gene,CDR3 protein,CDR3 DNA
14,TRBD1,TRBV25-1,-,TRBJ1-2,CASSAGTGFVGYTF,TGTGCCAGCAGCGCCGGGACAGGTTTCGTTGGCTACACCTTC
16,TRBD1,TRBV5-4,-,TRBJ2-3,CASTSRTGPSTDTQYF,TGTGCCAGCACCTCGCGGACAGGGCCTAGCACAGATACGCAGTATTTT
13,-,TRBV18,once,TRBJ1-2,CASSAQSNYGYTF,TGTGCCAGCTCAGCACAGTCTAACTATGGCTACACCTTC
14,-,TRBV9,-,TRBJ1-1,CASSVEGEVTEAFF,TGTGCCAGCAGCGTAGAGGGGGAAGTAACTGAAGCTTTCTTT
16,-,TRBV7-2,few,TRBJ1-3,CASSLFRAGSGNTIYF,TGTGCCAGCAGCTTATTTCGGGCAGGGTCTGGAAACACCATATATTTT
15,-,TRBV28,-,TRBJ1-4,CASSTPTRTNEKLFF,TGTGCCAGCAGCACCCCGACAAGAACTAATGAAAAACTGTTTTTT
16,-,TRBV3-1/TRBV3-2,once,TRBJ1-3,CASSQDSEGSGNTIYF,TGTGCCAGCAGCCAAGATTCGGAGGGCTCTGGAAACACCATATATTTT
13,TRBD1,TRBV29-1,-,TRBJ1-1,CSVQQGARTEAFF,TGCAGCGTCCAACAGGGGGCGAGGACTGAAGCTTTCTTT
15,TRBD1,TRBV3-1/TRBV3-2,-,TRBJ1-6,CASSQGGTENSPLHF,TGTGCCAGCAGCCAAGGGGGGACAGAAAATTCACCCCTCCACTTT
16,TRBD1,TRBV9,-,TRBJ2-3,CASSVIGGVALDTQYF,TGTGCCAGCAGCGTAATAGGGGGCGTCGCCCTAGATACGCAGTATTTT
18,TRBD1,TRBV3-1/TRBV3-2,-,TRBJ1-5,CASSQTPGTAGSNQPQHF,TGTGCCAGCAGCCAAACCCCGGGGACAGCTGGTAGCAATCAGCCCCAGCATTTT
16,TRBD2,TRBV30,-,TRBJ2-3,CAWSVGTSGGADTQYF,TGTGCCTGGAGTGTAGGGACTAGCGGGGGGGCAGATACGCAGTATTTT
13,-,TRBV15,-,TRBJ1-2,CATSRDRGYGYTF,TGTGCCACCAGCAGAGATCGCGGCTATGGCTACACCTTC
15,-,TRBV5-1,-,TRBJ1-5,CASSPGPNSNQPQHF,TGCGCCAGCAGCCCGGGACCGAATAGCAATCAGCCCCAGCATTTT
18,TRBD1,TRBV5-1,-,TRBJ1-3,CASSRWSGQLNSGNTIYF,TGCGCCAGCAGCAGGTGGTCGGGACAGCTAAACTCTGGAAACACCATATATTTT
13,-,TRBV5-1,-,TRBJ2-7,CASSLSVEYEQYF,TGCGCCAGCAGCTTAAGTGTAGAGTACGAGCAGTACTTC
12,TRBD1,TRBV19,-,TRBJ1-5,CASSAPGGPQHF,TGTGCCAGTAGTGCCCCAGGGGGCCCCCAGCATTTT
13,-,TRBV5-1,-,TRBJ2-7,CASSLAQYYEQYF,TGCGCCAGCAGCCTAGCACAGTACTACGAGCAGTACTTC
13,-,TRBV3-1/TRBV3-2,-,TRBJ2-2,CASSHGVVGELFF,TGTGCCAGCAGCCACGGGGTGGTCGGGGAGCTGTTTTTT
14,TRBD2,TRBV4-2,-,TRBJ2-7,CASSRERGDYEQYF,TGTGCCAGCAGCCGAGAGCGGGGGGACTACGAGCAGTACTTC
15,TRBD1,TRBV4-2,-,TRBJ1-2,CASSRRTGSNYGYTF,TGTGCCAGCAGCCGCCGGACAGGGTCTAACTATGGCTACACCTTC
14,-,TRBV2,once,TRBJ1-1,CASSELGRDTEAFF,TGTGCCAGCAGTGAACTCGGACGGGACACTGAAGCTTTCTTT
16,-,TRBV19,-,TRBJ1-2,CASSMTARQGQYGYTF,TGTGCCAGTAGTATGACGGCGCGGCAGGGTCAATATGGCTACACCTTC
13,-,TRBV19,-,TRBJ2-1,CASSPFGYNEQFF,TGTGCCAGTAGCCCATTCGGATACAATGAGCAGTTCTTC
14,-,TRBV2,-,TRBJ1-2,CASSEGFTNYGYTF,TGTGCCAGCAGTGAGGGGTTTACTAACTATGGCTACACCTTC
15,TRBD2,TRBV18,-,TRBJ2-5,CASSQSGGAGETQYF,TGTGCCAGCTCACAGAGCGGGGGGGCTGGCGAGACCCAGTACTTC
15,TRBD2,TRBV6-5,-,TRBJ2-1,CASNRGTSGNNEQFF,TGTGCCAGCAATAGAGGAACTAGCGGAAACAATGAGCAGTTCTTC
13,-,TRBV12-3/TRBV12-4,-,TRBJ1-5,CASSSQGIEPQHF,TGTGCCAGCAGTTCCCAGGGTATTGAGCCCCAGCATTTT
21,-,TRBV3-1/TRBV3-2,-,TRBJ1-4,CASSQALLGLIRHSTNEKLFF,TGTGCCAGCAGCCAAGCCCTATTGGGGCTCATAAGGCATTCGACTAATGAAAAACTGTTTTTT
12,-,TRBV6-5,-,TRBJ1-1,CASSYSRGEAFF,TGTGCCAGCAGTTACTCGCGTGGGGAAGCTTTCTTT
15,TRBD2,TRBV10-1,-,TRBJ2-1,CASSPLAGGQGEQFF,TGCGCCAGCAGTCCTCTAGCGGGGGGGCAGGGAGAGCAGTTCTTC
13,-,TRBV12-3/TRBV12-4,-,TRBJ2-2,CASSLLLSGELFF,TGTGCCAGCAGTTTACTACTTTCCGGGGAGCTGTTTTTT
16,TRBD2,TRBV3-1/TRBV3-2,-,TRBJ2-5,CASSPGRGGAQETQYF,TGTGCCAGCAGCCCAGGCCGGGGGGGCGCCCAAGAGACCCAGTACTTC
12,-,TRBV10-2,-,TRBJ2-4,CASRTELNIQYF,TGCGCCAGCCGAACGGAACTAAACATTCAGTACTTC
15,-,TRBV6-1,-,TRBJ2-2,CASSEWQGPPGELFF,TGTGCCAGCAGTGAATGGCAGGGTCCACCCGGGGAGCTGTTTTTT